This entry describes one T cell receptor beta chain. No antigen is known for it. Only CD45RO-negative cells positively selected for CCR7 counted as naive CD8 cells, so terminally differentiated effector memory CD45RA+ cells were excluded. The record originates from a study of shared clonotypes between healthy human individuals. Study-level results: Between a few donors, naive CD4 clonotypes were shared at a level of approximately 5%.

Replicate PCRs for sorted subsets used approximately 190 ng DNA; this equaled about 30,000 T cell genomes. Using immunoSEQ multiplex PCR, the repertoire was profiled, and TCRdb retains in-frame clones only, with some absent. The sample consists of hundreds of thousands of clones, about 96% of them appearing once. Sample: naive CD8+ T cells sorted from blood. This TCR came from a woman in her 30s in good health.

The CDR3 spells CASSPTLGNEQFF. The CDR3 DNA is TGTGCCAGCAGCCCCACACTAGGCAATGAGCAGTTCTTC. This chain uses TRBV7-9 with TRBJ2-1, with D possibly TRBD2 on 5 matching bases. Per the germline V gene, CDR1 is SEHNR and CDR2 is FQNEAQ (reference sequence). This CDR3 is built from 13 residues. Trimming removed 5 bases from V and 6 bases from J, with 11 bases in between.